Listed below are T cell receptor beta chains from one sample, sequenced in a study of cytomegalovirus exposure and HLA in healthy donors. Measured with immunoSEQ multiplex PCR; TCRdb has only the in-frame clones, and not every one. The data show 160,000 or so clones, over 75% seen once. The sample was PBMCs. Every receptor here comes from a man aged 35 to 55 in good health and CMV-seronegative. CDR3s include the opening cysteine and the closing phenylalanine or tryptophan. The D gene is left open where the match is weak. Size values are once, few and many counts, or a class for expanded clones, and some rows have none.

j_call v_call clone_size d_call cdr3_aa cdr3_nt
TRBJ1-1 TRBV2 . TRBD1 CASRKDRVVNTEAFF TGTGCCAGCAGGAAAGACAGGGTGGTGAACACTGAAGCTTTCTTT
TRBJ2-3 TRBV2 . . CASSPDLRGPTDTQYF TGTGCCAGCTCCCCTGACTTGCGGGGGCCCACAGATACGCAGTATTTT
TRBJ2-7 TRBV10-3 once . CAISSGGEREYEQYF TGTGCCATCAGTTCGGGCGGGGAGAGGGAATACGAGCAGTACTTC
TRBJ1-5 TRBV19 . . CASNIVGGGNQPQHF TGTGCCAGTAATATAGTGGGGGGGGGCAATCAGCCCCAGCATTTT
TRBJ1-1 TRBV10-3 . . CAIRSTDAEAFF TGTGCCATCAGATCAACAGATGCTGAAGCTTTCTTT
TRBJ2-7 TRBV7-9 . TRBD1 CASTSSGTGVYEQYF TGTGCCAGCACCAGTTCCGGGACAGGTGTCTACGAGCAGTACTTC
TRBJ1-4 TRBV9 . . CASSRTGNPTNEKLFF TGTGCCAGCAGTCGTACAGGGAATCCAACTAATGAAAAACTGTTTTTT
TRBJ1-3 TRBV6-6 . . CASTAGNTIYF TGTGCCAGCACCGCCGGGAACACCATATATTTT
TRBJ2-2 TRBV6-1 once TRBD1 CASGRDRGRGGELFF TGTGCCAGCGGCCGGGACAGGGGGCGGGGCGGGGAGCTGTTTTTT
TRBJ2-7 TRBV4-1 once . CASSQDPVSSGIYEQYF TGCGCCAGCAGCCAAGATCCCGTTAGTAGCGGCATCTACGAGCAGTACTTC
TRBJ2-7 TRBV7-9 . . CASSLSGGSPSYEQYF TGTGCCAGCAGCTTAAGCGGCGGATCCCCCTCCTACGAGCAGTACTTC
TRBJ2-7 TRBV15 . TRBD2 CATSRDFSGGALSEQYF TGTGCCACCAGCAGAGATTTTAGCGGGGGGGCTCTGTCCGAGCAGTACTTC
TRBJ1-2 TRBV7-2 . TRBD1 CASSLGGTANYGYTF TGTGCCAGCAGCTTAGGGGGGACAGCGAACTATGGCTACACCTTC
TRBJ2-2 TRBV7-9 . . CSSSGDRTRTHTGELFF TGTTCCAGCAGCGGGGACAGGACCAGAACCCACACCGGGGAGCTGTTTTTT
TRBJ2-7 TRBV2 . . CASSVRDGAYEQYF TGTGCCAGCAGTGTCCGGGATGGGGCCTACGAGCAGTACTTC
TRBJ2-7 TRBV11-2 . . CASSLDRYEQYF TGTGCCAGCAGCCTAGACCGTTACGAGCAGTACTTC